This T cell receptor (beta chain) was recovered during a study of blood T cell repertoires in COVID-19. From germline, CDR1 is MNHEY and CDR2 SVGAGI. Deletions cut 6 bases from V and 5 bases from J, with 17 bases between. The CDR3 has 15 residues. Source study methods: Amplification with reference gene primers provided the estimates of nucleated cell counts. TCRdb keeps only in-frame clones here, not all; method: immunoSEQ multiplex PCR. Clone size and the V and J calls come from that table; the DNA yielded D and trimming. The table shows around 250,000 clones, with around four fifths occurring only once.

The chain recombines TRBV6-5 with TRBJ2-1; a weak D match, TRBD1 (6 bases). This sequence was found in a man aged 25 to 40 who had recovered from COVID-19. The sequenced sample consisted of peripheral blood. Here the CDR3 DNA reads TGTGCCAGCAGCCCCCCAGGGGCAAAAGACAATGAGCAGTTCTTC. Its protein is CASSPPGAKDNEQFF.